This passage covers 14 T cell receptor beta chains from one sample sequenced in a study of blood T cell repertoires in COVID-19. Produced via immunoSEQ multiplex PCR; TCRdb's table is partial and in-frame only. Of roughly 440,000 clones in the sample, more than 70% were seen once. Sequencing was carried out using peripheral blood. The source of these receptors is a woman aged 45-59 years with COVID-19, enrolled during active disease.

V is TRBV6-1 and J is TRBJ2-3; 12 bases align to TRBD2. Trimming took 4 bases from V and 4 from J; bases not matched to a gene: 6. This CDR3 has 16 residues. CDR1 MNHNS and CDR2 SASEGT come from the germline V gene. The CDR3 DNA reads as TGTGCCAGCAGTGCTTCTAGCGGGGGGGCCCCAGATACGCAGTATTTT. Protein sequence: CASSASSGGAPDTQYF.

The V and J genes are TRBV30 and TRBJ2-7; TRBD2 is a possible D gene (6 bases). This CDR3 is 12 amino acids long. Trimming left V 3 bases short and J 2 bases short, with 8 bases between. Per the germline V gene, CDR1 is GTSNPN and CDR2 is SVGIG (reference sequence). CDR3 amino acids: CAWSGSAYEQYF. The CDR3 DNA is TGTGCCTGGAGCGGGAGCGCCTACGAGCAGTACTTC.

V and J are TRBV28 and TRBJ1-2; TRBD1 might be the D (5 bases). The germline V and J ends were trimmed by 8 bases and 8 bases, with 21 bases remaining between them. From germline, CDR1 is MDHEN and CDR2 SYDVKM. The CDR3 consists of 14 residues. CDR3 protein: CASDQGGRVDGYTF. The CDR3 DNA reads TGTGCCAGCGACCAGGGTGGCAGGGTGGACGGCTACACCTTC.

The rearrangement links TRBV27 to TRBJ2-7; tentative D call: TRBD1 (6 bases). Deletions cut 0 bases from V and 0 bases from J, with 12 bases between. Germline lookup yields CDR1 MNHEY and CDR2 SMNVEV (reference sequence). This CDR3 has 16 residues. In DNA, the CDR3 is TGTGCCAGCAGTTTATCGACGAGGACAGTCTCCTACGAGCAGTACTTC. This sequence encodes CASSLSTRTVSYEQYF.

The J gene is TRBJ1-4, the V gene TRBV11-2; possibly TRBD1 for D (6 bases). The ends were cut back, 5 bases at V and 6 bases at J, with 16 bases in the middle. The CDR3 runs to 15 residues. CDR1 and CDR2 (germline): SGHAT, FQNNGV. The CDR3 region has the DNA TGTGCCAGCAGCACTCAAGGGGGGGCCCATGAAAAACTGTTTTTT. The encoded protein is CASSTQGGAHEKLFF.

This chain links TRBV6-1 with TRBJ2-1; perhaps TRBD2 as D (7 bases). Per germline, CDR1 MNHNS and CDR2 SASEGT. The V end lost 1 base, the J end lost 7 bases, and 14 bases lay between the germline ends. CDR3 length: 15 amino acids. For the CDR3, the DNA is TGTGCCAGCAGTGAAGGGGGGGGGCTACTTAATGAGCAGTTCTTC. This codes for CASSEGGGLLNEQFF.

The chain links TRBV19 to TRBJ1-2; D might be TRBD1 (5 bases). The CDR3 is made up of 13 amino acids. Germline CDR1 is LNHDA and CDR2 is SQIVND (reference sequence). With 4 bases removed from V and 8 bases from J, the gap between germline ends came to 14 bases. Here the CDR3 DNA reads TGTGCCAGTAGTACAACGTCAGGGAACGGCTACACCTTC. Translating gives CASSTTSGNGYTF.

This chain uses TRBV19 with TRBJ1-2; D may be TRBD1 (6 bases). CDR1 and CDR2 (germline): LNHDA, SQIVND (reference sequence). Between the trimmed V and J ends, which lost 4 bases and 4 bases, there was a span of 13 bases. The CDR3 consists of 14 residues. CDR3 in amino acids: CASSNREFAYGYTF. CDR3 nucleotides: TGTGCCAGTAGTAACAGGGAGTTCGCCTATGGCTACACCTTC.

This chain joins TRBV5-1 and TRBJ1-1, with 8 bases lining up with TRBD1. This CDR3 region has 14 residues. V shed 4 bases and J 6 bases; nucleotides not matched to a gene: 8. CDR1 is SGHRS and CDR2 is YFSETQ in the germline V gene. The CDR3 nucleotides are TGCGCCAGCAGCCTATGGACAGGGAAGGCTGAAGCTTTCTTT. Protein product: CASSLWTGKAEAFF.

This chain uses TRBV27 with TRBJ1-5, with D unresolved. The germline gives CDR1 MNHEY, CDR2 SMNVEV (reference sequence). V lost 8 bases to trimming and J lost 2 bases, with 13 bases between them. This CDR3 has 14 amino acids. CDR3 DNA: TGTGCCAGCTCTATATCCCGGGGCAATCAGCCCCAGCATTTT. Translation: CASSISRGNQPQHF.

The V gene is TRBV27, the J gene TRBJ1-1; D gene unclear. The CDR3 consists of 14 residues. Germline-derived CDR1 and CDR2 are MNHEY and SMNVEV (reference sequence). V lost 5 bases to trimming and J lost 1 base, with 11 bases between them. The CDR3 sequence is CASSNPWANTEAFF. CDR3 DNA sequence: TGTGCCAGCAGTAACCCCTGGGCGAACACTGAAGCTTTCTTT.

V gene TRBV19 combines with J gene TRBJ2-3, with a weak D call TRBD2 (5 bases). CDR3 length: 13 residues. The germline V gene has CDR1 LNHDA and CDR2 SQIVND (reference sequence). V lost 8 bases to trimming and J lost 9 bases, with 18 bases between them. CDR3: CASQSGPGLTQYF. The CDR3 DNA follows: TGTGCCAGTCAAAGCGGCCCCGGCTTGACGCAGTATTTT.

The chain employs TRBV6-5 and TRBJ1-5, with 9 positions matching TRBD1. The CDR3 consists of 14 residues. The junction had 6 bases not matched to a gene; V was cut back by 6 bases and J by 6 bases. Germline V gene lookup returns CDR1 MNHEY and CDR2 SVGAGI. The CDR3 region is CASSRDRGTQPQHF. The CDR3 DNA is TGTGCCAGCAGCCGCGACAGGGGGACTCAGCCCCAGCATTTT.

This chain links TRBV2 with TRBJ2-2; possible D gene TRBD2, 6 bases. Trimming removed 6 bases at V and 0 bases at J, with 8 bases between. This CDR3 contains 14 residues. Germline CDR1 and CDR2: SNHLY and FYNNEI. CDR3 coding DNA: TGTGCCAGCAGGGGCGGGGCGAACACCGGGGAGCTGTTTTTT. Translation gives CASRGGANTGELFF.